The next 21 T cell receptor beta chains were all read from a single sample in a study of CD4 T cells in relation to SARS-CoV-2 and coronaviruses. Using immunoSEQ multiplex PCR, the repertoire was profiled, and TCRdb retains in-frame clones only, with some absent. The table has about 26,000 clones, around 76% seen once; the top ten hold about 10%. The unexposed donors gave CD4+ T cells in 2011-2018, prior to COVID-19. The cells were cultured for approximately ten days before CD4+ T cells were isolated. For these TCRs, the target antigens are not known. Sequencing used CD4+ T cells from PBMCs, cultured in vitro. The receptor set was obtained from a human donor in good health.

The chain couples TRBV5-1 to TRBJ2-7; D call uncertain. Germline V CDR1 and CDR2: SGHRS, YFSETQ. The CDR3 spans 14 residues. V lost 5 bases and J 2 bases, leaving 14 bases between the germline ends. CDR3: CASSQHAGPYEQYF. The DNA of the CDR3 is TGCGCCAGCAGTCAACATGCAGGCCCCTACGAGCAGTACTTC.

This clone was observed a few times. This rearrangement joins TRBV3-1 (or the pseudogene TRBV3-2) to TRBJ2-1; 11 positions match TRBD2. Trimming cost V 5 bases and J 2 bases; bases outside gene matches: 5. The CDR3 contains 16 residues. Germline V gene sequence: CDR1 LGHDT, CDR2 YNNKEL (reference sequence). The CDR3 reads CASSERLAGTYNEQFF. The CDR3 region has the DNA TGTGCCAGCAGCGAAAGACTAGCGGGAACCTACAATGAGCAGTTCTTC.

The chain links TRBV2 to TRBJ1-1; maybe TRBD1 (5 bases). The CDR3 runs to 12 residues. CDR1 is SNHLY and CDR2 is FYNNEI in the germline V gene. Deletions cut 6 bases from V and 6 bases from J, with 11 bases between. DNA of the CDR3: TGTGCCAGCAGCGGGGACCTTCCTGAAGCTTTCTTT. The encoded protein is CASSGDLPEAFF.

The gene calls are TRBV18 and TRBJ2-7, with 12 nucleotides matching TRBD2. The CDR3 extends over 16 amino acids. Germline CDR1 is KGHSH and CDR2 is LQKENI. J lost 2 bases, V lost 2 bases, and 4 bases had no gene match. The CDR3 DNA reads as TGTGCCAGCTCACCATCACTAGCGGGAGGCACCTACGAGCAGTACTTC. Amino acids: CASSPSLAGGTYEQYF. The full variable domain, rest sourced from reference TRBV18 and TRBJ2-7, is NAGVMQNPRHLVRRRGQEARLRCSPMKGHSHVYWYRQLPEEGLKFMVYLQKENIIDESGMPKERFSAEFPKEGPSILRIQQVVRGDSAAYFCASSPSLAGGTYEQYFGPGTRLTVT.

The rearrangement links TRBV4-2 to TRBJ2-2, with TRBD2 identical over 9 bases. V shed 3 bases and J 4 bases; nucleotides not matched to a gene: 15. The CDR3 sequence is 19 residues long. The V gene's germline CDR1 is LGHNA and CDR2 YNFKEQ. The CDR3 DNA reads TGTGCCAGCAGCCACCCCAGGAATAAGCGGGGGGCTGGCACCGGGGAGCTGTTTTTT. The encoded protein is CASSHPRNKRGAGTGELFF.

This sequence joins TRBV6-2 or TRBV6-3 and TRBJ1-2, with D possibly TRBD1 on 5 matching bases. Trimming removed 2 bases from V and 4 bases from J, with 14 bases in between. The length of the CDR3 is 15 residues. CDR1 is MNHEY and CDR2 is SVGEGT in the germline V gene. CDR3 bases: TGTGCCAGCAGTTACGATGGGACCGTGAGCTATGGCTACACCTTC. Residues: CASSYDGTVSYGYTF.

The chain couples TRBV29-1 to TRBJ2-5, with a tentative D call TRBD1 (5 bases). This CDR3 has 13 amino acids. V shed 7 bases and J shed 5 bases, with 17 bases lying between them. Germline lookup yields CDR1 SQVTM and CDR2 ANQGSEA. DNA for the CDR3: TGCAGCGCAAGCAGGGTCGGCCCGGAGACCCAGTACTTC. Translating it yields CSASRVGPETQYF. Full variable domain (missing parts from reference TRBV29-1 and TRBJ2-5): SAVISQKPSRDICQRGTSLTIQCQVDSQVTMMFWYRQQPGQSLTLIATANQGSEATYESGFVIDKFPISRPNLTFSTLTVSNMSPEDSSIYLCSASRVGPETQYFGPGTRLLVL.

The chain combines TRBV4-2 with TRBJ1-1, with a possible D match to TRBD1 (6 bases). Germline V lookup: CDR1 LGHNA, CDR2 YNFKEQ. The CDR3 spans 16 residues. V dropped 1 base and J dropped 0 bases, with 12 bases sitting between them. In DNA form, the CDR3 reads TGTGCCAGCAGCCAAGTGGGGGGCCCCCTGAACACTGAAGCTTTCTTT. Protein: CASSQVGGPLNTEAFF.

This chain joins TRBV30 and TRBJ2-7; D remains ambiguous. CDR1 and CDR2 from the germline V gene are GTSNPN and SVGIG (reference sequence). The CDR3 runs 11 residues. The germline V and J ends were trimmed by 1 base and 3 bases, with 4 bases remaining between them. The CDR3 bases are TGTGCCTGGAGTGCCAACTACGAGCAGTACTTC. Translating it yields CAWSANYEQYF.

The V call is TRBV9, the J call TRBJ2-7, with D possibly being TRBD1 or TRBD2 (5 bases each). Germline V gene data show CDR1 as SGDLS and CDR2 as YYNGEE. Trimming left V 4 bases short and J 5 bases short, with 7 bases between. The CDR3 sequence is 11 residues long. CDR3 loop: CASSRDHEQYF. CDR3 DNA sequence: TGTGCCAGCAGCCGGGACCACGAGCAGTACTTC.

V and J are TRBV4-1 and TRBJ2-3, with 9 bases fitting TRBD2. Trimming at V came to 0 bases and at J to 6 bases, leaving 13 bases not matched to a gene. The germline V gene encodes CDR1 MGHRA and CDR2 YSYEKL. This CDR3 region has 18 residues. The CDR3 DNA reads TGCGCCAGCAGCCAAGATCGGGTTGCGGCGGGGGGGCGGGATACGCAGTATTTT. It translates to CASSQDRVAAGGRDTQYF.

The chain couples TRBV2 to TRBJ1-2, with D unresolved. Germline CDR1 and CDR2: SNHLY and FYNNEI. Trimming pared 5 bases from V and 9 bases from J, leaving 13 bases between. The CDR3 consists of 12 residues. The CDR3, as DNA: TGTGCCAGCAGTTTGGGCAGGATAAGCTACACCTTC. Translated, it gives CASSLGRISYTF.

The chain combines TRBV19 with TRBJ2-1; D tentatively reads TRBD1 or TRBD2 (5 bases each). Looked up from germline, CDR1 is LNHDA and CDR2 is SQIVND (reference sequence). There are 16 residues in the CDR3. V lost 5 bases and J lost 4, with 18 bases in between. The CDR3 bases are TGTGCCAGTAGTGTACCGGGACCGTTGCCTTACAATGAGCAGTTCTTC. Protein: CASSVPGPLPYNEQFF.

The chain recombines TRBV19 with TRBJ1-1; 9 bases align to TRBD1. The CDR3 length is 17 residues. V lost 1 base and J lost 2; bases outside the gene matches: 8. The germline CDR1 and CDR2 sequences are LNHDA and SQIVND (reference sequence). The CDR3: CASSIAPGQGFNTEAFF. The CDR3 coding sequence is TGTGCCAGTAGTATAGCCCCGGGACAGGGTTTCAACACTGAAGCTTTCTTT. Full variable domain (remainder filled in from reference TRBV19 and TRBJ1-1): DGGITQSPKYLFRKEGQNVTLSCEQNLNHDAMYWYRQDPGQGLRLIYYSQIVNDFQKGDIAEGYSVSREKKESFPLTVTSAQKNPTAFYLCASSIAPGQGFNTEAFFGQGTRLTVV.

The chain links TRBV4-3 to TRBJ1-2; no firm D call. There are 13 residues in the CDR3. Germline CDR1 LGHNA, CDR2 YSLEER. Trimming left V 4 bases short and J 11 bases short, with 17 bases between. CDR3 nucleotides: TGCGCCAGCAGCCCCCAGAGGGATGGATTTTACACCTTC. It encodes CASSPQRDGFYTF.

This clone has just one count. The chain has TRBV19 and TRBJ2-3; D could derive from TRBD1 or TRBD2 (5 bases each). The CDR3 has 13 residues. CDR1 is LNHDA and CDR2 is SQIVND in the germline V gene (reference sequence). V lost 10 bases to trimming and J lost 4 bases, with 15 bases between them. The CDR3 DNA sequence: TGTGCCATTAGGGACCGCGGCTCAGATACGCAGTATTTT. Its protein is CAIRDRGSDTQYF.

This clone was detected a few times. V is TRBV25-1 and J is TRBJ2-3, with D maybe TRBD2 (6 bases). CDR1 MGHDK and CDR2 SYGVNS come from the germline V gene. The CDR3 is made up of 13 amino acids. Trimming pared 6 bases from V and 3 bases from J, leaving 10 bases between. The CDR3 here is CASRKEGTDTQYF. DNA of the CDR3: TGTGCCAGCAGGAAGGAGGGGACAGATACGCAGTATTTT.

This chain links TRBV27 with TRBJ1-5; D is possibly TRBD1 (5 bases). Deletions cut 3 bases from V and 11 bases from J, with 20 bases between. The germline gives CDR1 MNHEY, CDR2 SMNVEV (reference sequence). This CDR3 has 15 residues. The CDR3 region is CASSLDARDALAQHF. CDR3 in DNA: TGTGCCAGCAGTTTGGATGCCAGGGATGCTTTAGCCCAGCATTTT.

This clone has just a few counts. This chain connects TRBV10-3 to TRBJ2-7, with D possibly TRBD2 on 5 matching bases. In germline, CDR1 is ENHRY, CDR2 SYGVKD. Trimming took 3 bases from V and 5 from J, leaving 8 bases between them. This CDR3 spans 12 amino acids. The CDR3 region is CAISDGEDEQYF. CDR3 bases: TGTGCCATCAGTGACGGGGAAGACGAGCAGTACTTC.

This chain uses TRBV5-6 with TRBJ2-7; 14 nucleotides match TRBD2. The CDR3 runs to 15 residues. Germline-derived CDR1 and CDR2 are SGHDT and YYEEEE. The ends lost 3 bases at V and 4 bases at J; junction bases unmatched: 3. The CDR3 DNA is TGTGCCAGCAGCTCAAGACTAGCGGGAGGGTACGAGCAGTACTTC. Its protein is CASSSRLAGGYEQYF. The entire variable domain, with the rest obtained from reference TRBV5-6 and TRBJ2-7, is as follows: DAGVTQSPTHLIKTRGQQVTLRCSPKSGHDTVSWYQQALGQGPQFIFQYYEEEERQRGNFPDRFSGHQFPNYSSELNVNALLLGDSALYLCASSSRLAGGYEQYFGPGTRLTVT.

The V call is TRBV11-3, the J call TRBJ1-2, with 7 bases that match TRBD1. V was clipped by 2 bases and J by 0 bases; unmatched bases: 9. Germline-derived CDR1 and CDR2 are SGHNT and YENEEA. The CDR3 totals 17 residues. CDR3 DNA sequence: TGTGCCAGCAGCTTATACGCGACAGGGTACCCTAACTATGGCTACACCTTC. Amino acid sequence: CASSLYATGYPNYGYTF.